The clone carrying this TCR beta chain showed up many times. Its antigen is undetermined. TCRdb re-analysed the reads in MiXCR, keeping a single row per CDR3 protein. Of 50,000 or so distinct CDR3 sequences listed, under 20% are singletons. This sample stems from a study of T cell repertoires in cytomegalovirus infection. Trimming stripped 8 bases from V and 7 bases from J, with 15 bases between. Germline V lookup: CDR1 MNHEY, CDR2 SMNVEV (reference sequence). The CDR3 totals 13 residues. V is TRBV27 and J is TRBJ2-1; D is uncertain. The sequences come from CD8+ T cells from cultured PBMCs, collected from culture after CMV antigen stimulation. The TCR originated in a human donor in good health (CMV status not recorded). Some clones in this sample may be carry-over from other donors' samples. CDR3 in DNA: TGTGCCAGCTCTTCGGGCCTTCGGAATGAGCAGTTCTTC. It is translated as CASSSGLRNEQFF.